These 29 T cell receptor beta chains were sequenced from one sample in a study of CXCR3-negative and CXCR3-positive naive CD8 T cells. UMI-labeled TRB cDNA libraries were prepared by 5' RACE. Each CDR3 protein gets one entry in TCRdb, which reprocessed the 5' RACE reads and gives no DNA. This sample's table reports about 130,000 distinct CDR3 sequences. The sequencing sample was made of naive CXCR3- CD8+ T cells from blood. Subset: CD45RO-CCR7+CD27+CD95- naive CD8+ T cells lacking CXCR3 (TNR3-). Receptor source: a human donor in good health. Some clones in this sample may be carry-over from other donors' samples.

The J gene is TRBJ1-1, the V gene TRBV9; TCRdb lists TRBD1, though no DNA is available to test this call. Germline CDR1 reads SGDLS; CDR2 reads YYNGEE. The CDR3 runs to 12 residues. The CDR3 here is CASSGDGQAAFF. Based on the CDR3 plus reference TRBV9 and TRBJ1-1, the full variable domain is DSGVTQTPKHLITATGQRVTLRCSPRSGDLSVYWYQQSLDQGLQFLIQYYNGEERAKGNILERFSAQQFPDLHSELNLSSLELGDSALYFCASSGDGQAAFFGQGTRLTVV.

The chain uses TRBV28 and TRBJ2-5; without DNA, the TCRdb call of TRBD1 cannot be checked. The CDR3 is 16 residues long. CDR1 MDHEN and CDR2 SYDVKM come from the germline V gene. The CDR3 loop is CASSLGTGITQETQYF.

This chain joins TRBV7-9 and TRBJ2-7; TCRdb reports TRBD2, a call that lacks DNA to check it against. The germline V gene has CDR1 SEHNR and CDR2 FQNEAQ (reference sequence). The CDR3 contains 15 residues. CDR3 amino acids: CASSLPSTGSSEQYF.

The V gene is TRBV6-5, the J gene TRBJ2-1; TCRdb picks TRBD2, but there is no DNA to check that call. This CDR3 has 15 amino acids. CDR1 is MNHEY, CDR2 SVGAGI, per germline. The chain's CDR3 is CASSPRLASYNEQFF.

The chain couples TRBV7-6 to TRBJ2-2; the TCRdb call, TRBD1, lacks DNA for checking. This CDR3 spans 15 amino acids. Per the germline V gene, CDR1 is SGHVS and CDR2 is FNYEAQ. The CDR3 sequence: CASSSRGQNTGELFF.

This chain connects TRBV15 to TRBJ2-5. Germline V CDR1 and CDR2: LNHNV, YYDKDF (reference sequence). The CDR3 is 13 amino acids. The CDR3 region is CATSRDSQETQYF.

The V and J genes are TRBV4-1 and TRBJ2-6; TCRdb names TRBD1, which stays unverified in the absence of DNA. Looked up from germline, CDR1 is MGHRA and CDR2 is YSYEKL. The CDR3 is made up of 17 amino acids. Here the CDR3 reads CASSHGTGGAGANVLTF.

This chain connects TRBV7-9 to TRBJ2-7; the TCRdb D gene call, TRBD1, has no DNA to confirm it. The CDR3 is 13 amino acids. Per the germline V gene, CDR1 is SEHNR and CDR2 is FQNEAQ (reference sequence). The CDR3 sequence is CASRKTGVGEQYF. Looking up the rest from reference TRBV7-9 and TRBJ2-7 gives the full variable domain: DTGVSQNPRHKITKRGQNVTFRCDPISEHNRLYWYRQTLGQGPEFLTYFQNEAQLEKSRLLSDRFSAERPKGSFSTLEIQRTEQGDSAMYLCASRKTGVGEQYFGPGTRLTVT.

This chain uses TRBV11-3 with TRBJ2-4; no DNA is available, so the TRBD1 call from TCRdb remains unchecked. CDR3 size: 13 residues. The germline V gene encodes CDR1 SGHNT and CDR2 YENEEA. The CDR3 loop reads CASSLATGAIQYF.

The chain is built from TRBV7-9 and TRBJ2-7. CDR3 length: 12 amino acids. Germline V gene sequence: CDR1 SEHNR, CDR2 FQNEAQ (reference sequence). Here the CDR3 reads CASSLALGEQYF.

The genes are TRBV29-1 and TRBJ2-7; the TRBD1 assignment by TCRdb is unverifiable without DNA. Per germline, CDR1 SQVTM and CDR2 ANQGSEA. This CDR3 contains 13 residues. The CDR3 loop is CSVGQGVWYEQYF.

The chain carries TRBV28 and TRBJ1-5. The V gene's germline CDR1 is MDHEN and CDR2 SYDVKM. The CDR3 length is 11 residues. The CDR3 here is CASAFNQPQHF.

V and J are TRBV29-1 and TRBJ2-5; TCRdb calls TRBD1, which cannot be checked without DNA. The CDR3 has 12 residues. Germline V lookup: CDR1 SQVTM, CDR2 ANQGSEA. CDR3 protein: CSVVGVLETQYF.

The chain couples TRBV6-6 to TRBJ2-5; the TCRdb D gene call, TRBD2, has no DNA to confirm it. CDR1 is MNHNY and CDR2 is SVGAGI in the germline V gene (reference sequence). The CDR3 spans 11 residues. This CDR3 reads CASRSGRAQYF.

The chain is built from TRBV4-1 and TRBJ2-5; the D gene TCRdb calls, TRBD1, cannot be checked with no DNA. The CDR3 has 13 amino acids. Germline CDR1 MGHRA, CDR2 YSYEKL. The CDR3 loop reads CASSRGQQETQYF.

V is TRBV15 and J is TRBJ2-2; TCRdb's assignment of TRBD2 cannot be checked, as there is no DNA. Germline CDR1 is LNHNV and CDR2 is YYDKDF (reference sequence). The length of the CDR3 is 15 residues. This CDR3 reads CATSPTSGDTGELFF. The full variable domain, in which reference TRBV15 and TRBJ2-2 provide the parts outside the CDR3, is DAMVIQNPRYQVTQFGKPVTLSCSQTLNHNVMYWYQQKSSQAPKLLFHYYDKDFNNEADTPDNFQSRRPNTSFCFLDIRSPGLGDTAMYLCATSPTSGDTGELFFGEGSRLTVL.

This chain links TRBV5-5 with TRBJ2-5; no DNA is available, so the TRBD2 call from TCRdb remains unchecked. The CDR3 runs to 16 residues. CDR1 SGHKS and CDR2 YYEKEE come from the germline V gene (reference sequence). The CDR3 protein is CASSWGTKTRGETQYF. The variable domain in full, with the rest retrieved from reference TRBV5-5 and TRBJ2-5, is DAGVTQSPTHLIKTRGQQVTLRCSPISGHKSVSWYQQVLGQGPQFIFQYYEKEERGRGNFPDRFSARQFPNYSSELNVNALLLGDSALYLCASSWGTKTRGETQYFGPGTRLLVL.

The rearrangement uses TRBV2 and TRBJ1-2; the TCRdb D gene call, TRBD1, has no DNA to confirm it. The CDR3 is 16 residues long. Germline V lookup: CDR1 SNHLY, CDR2 FYNNEI. The CDR3 protein is CASSEDWDRASYGYTF.

The chain employs TRBV5-1 and TRBJ2-4; TCRdb proposes TRBD1, but this gene call is untestable without DNA. CDR3 length equals 14 residues. Germline CDR1 reads SGHRS; CDR2 reads YFSETQ. CDR3 residues: CASSFGQGADIQYF.

This chain uses TRBV7-9 with TRBJ1-2; TCRdb gives TRBD1 as the D gene, but with no DNA this cannot be confirmed. The CDR3 is 14 residues long. Germline V gene data show CDR1 as SEHNR and CDR2 as FQNEAQ (reference sequence). CDR3 sequence reads: CASRGTGRDYGYTF.

V and J are TRBV7-2 and TRBJ2-3. The CDR3 loop spans 15 amino acids. Germline V gene sequence: CDR1 SGHTA, CDR2 FQGNSA. CDR3 region: CASSLVLGITDTQYF.

The V and J genes are TRBV7-9 and TRBJ2-7; the D gene TCRdb calls, TRBD1, cannot be checked with no DNA. The CDR3 covers 14 residues. Per the germline V gene, CDR1 is SEHNR and CDR2 is FQNEAQ (reference sequence). This CDR3 is CASSPGQGRNEQYF.

The rearrangement links TRBV6-6 to TRBJ2-7; TCRdb lists TRBD1, though no DNA is available to test this call. The germline V gene has CDR1 MNHNY and CDR2 SVGAGI (reference sequence). This CDR3 is 14 amino acids long. CDR3 protein: CASGQGQGAYEQYF.

The chain recombines TRBV29-1 with TRBJ2-7. Per the germline V gene, CDR1 is SQVTM and CDR2 is ANQGSEA. The CDR3 spans 11 residues. CDR3 sequence reads: CSVEENYEQYF.

V gene TRBV7-2 combines with J gene TRBJ2-3; the D call of TRBD2 rests on TCRdb alone, since no DNA is present to check it. Germline CDR1 is SGHTA and CDR2 is FQGNSA. The CDR3 sequence is 15 residues long. CDR3 protein: CASSLGGRGPDTQYF. The full variable domain, with the rest looked up from reference TRBV7-2 and TRBJ2-3, is GAGVSQSPSNKVTEKGKDVELRCDPISGHTALYWYRQSLGQGLEFLIYFQGNSAPDKSGLPSDRFSAERTGGSVSTLTIQRTQQEDSAVYLCASSLGGRGPDTQYFGPGTRLTVL.

CDR3 amino acids: CSVEGRKDRGAGGELFF. The chain links TRBV29-1 to TRBJ2-2; TCRdb's D call of TRBD1 is untestable without DNA. This CDR3 spans 17 amino acids. Germline V gene data show CDR1 as SQVTM and CDR2 as ANQGSEA.

The chain couples TRBV25-1 to TRBJ2-5; the D call of TRBD2 rests on TCRdb alone, since no DNA is present to check it. This CDR3 contains 12 residues. Germline CDR1 is MGHDK and CDR2 is SYGVNS. The CDR3 region is CASRGLQETQYF.

J is TRBJ1-2 and V is TRBV6-1; TCRdb's D gene call, TRBD1, goes unchecked for lack of DNA. Looked up from germline, CDR1 is MNHNS and CDR2 is SASEGT. The CDR3 is 14 amino acids. The CDR3 sequence is CASSDVQGDLGYTF.

The chain links TRBV7-9 to TRBJ2-5. Germline V lookup: CDR1 SEHNR, CDR2 FQNEAQ (reference sequence). CDR3 length: 13 amino acids. CDR3 region: CASRADGQETQYF.